This T cell receptor beta chain comes out of a study of technical replicates of blood from a few donors. TCRdb's copy holds only in-frame clones and misses some; the assay was immunoSEQ multiplex PCR. This table holds just over 75,000 clones, around 92% found once. The CDR3 length is 14 residues. Per the germline V gene, CDR1 is WSHSY and CDR2 is SAAADI. The V end lost 6 bases, the J end lost 5 bases, and 16 bases lay between the germline ends. This TCR was recovered from a human donor in good health. The V and J genes are TRBV10-2 and TRBJ1-1; tentatively, D is TRBD1 (6 bases). Sequenced input: T cells isolated from PBMCs. The CDR3 sequence: CASSDTGRATEAFF. The CDR3 DNA is TGCGCCAGCAGCGATACAGGGAGGGCAACTGAAGCTTTCTTT.